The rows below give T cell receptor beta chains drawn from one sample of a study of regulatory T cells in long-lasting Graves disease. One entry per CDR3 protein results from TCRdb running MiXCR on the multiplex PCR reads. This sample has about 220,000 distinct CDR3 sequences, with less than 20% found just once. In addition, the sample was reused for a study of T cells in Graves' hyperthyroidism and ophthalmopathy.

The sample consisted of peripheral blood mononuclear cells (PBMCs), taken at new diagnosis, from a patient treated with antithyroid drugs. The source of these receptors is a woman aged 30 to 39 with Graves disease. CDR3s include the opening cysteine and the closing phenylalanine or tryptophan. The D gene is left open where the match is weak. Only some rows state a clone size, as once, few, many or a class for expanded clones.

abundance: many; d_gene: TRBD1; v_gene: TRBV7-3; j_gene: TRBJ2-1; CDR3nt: TGTGCCAGCAGCTTAACGTTGACAGGGACATACAATGAGCAGTTCTTC; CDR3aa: CASSLTLTGTYNEQFF
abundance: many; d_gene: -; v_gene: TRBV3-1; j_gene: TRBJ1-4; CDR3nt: TGTGCCAGCAGCCGAAATGAAAAACTGTTTTTT; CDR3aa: CASSRNEKLFF
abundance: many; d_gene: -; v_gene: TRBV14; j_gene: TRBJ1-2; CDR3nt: TGTGCCAGCAGATTCCAGGCCGGGGGCTACACCTTC; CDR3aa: CASRFQAGGYTF
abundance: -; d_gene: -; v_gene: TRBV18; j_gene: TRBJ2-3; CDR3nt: TGTGCCAGCTCACCTACGGTTAACACAGATACGCAGTATTTT; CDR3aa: CASSPTVNTDTQYF
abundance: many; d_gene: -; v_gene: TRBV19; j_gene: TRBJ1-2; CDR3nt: TGTGCCAGTAGTATGGAGTTAGGGGGTGGCTACACCTTC; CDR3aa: CASSMELGGGYTF
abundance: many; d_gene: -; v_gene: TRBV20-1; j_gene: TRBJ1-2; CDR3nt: TGCAGTGCTAGGTTGGACAGTCATAACTATGGCTACACCTTC; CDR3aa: CSARLDSHNYGYTF
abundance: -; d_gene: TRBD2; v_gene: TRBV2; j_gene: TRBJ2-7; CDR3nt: TGTGCCAGCAGTGAATCACTGGGACTAGCGGTGTACGAGCAGTACTTC; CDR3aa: CASSESLGLAVYEQYF
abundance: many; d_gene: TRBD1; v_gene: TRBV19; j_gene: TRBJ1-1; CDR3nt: TGTGCCAGTAGTATCCGCGACAGGGGTCAGAACACTGAAGCTTTCTTT; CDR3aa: CASSIRDRGQNTEAFF
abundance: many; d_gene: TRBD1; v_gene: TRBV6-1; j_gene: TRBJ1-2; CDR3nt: TGTGCCAGCAGCGCGGGACAGGGGGCGAAAGGCTACACCTTC; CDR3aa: CASSAGQGAKGYTF
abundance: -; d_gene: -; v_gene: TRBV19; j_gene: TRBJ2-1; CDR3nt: TGTGCCAGTAGTCGTACTCGGAGCGACGCCAATGAGCAGTTCTTC; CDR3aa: CASSRTRSDANEQFF
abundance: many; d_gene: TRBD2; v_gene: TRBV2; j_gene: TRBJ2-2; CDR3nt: TGTGCCAGCAGTGGGTCCAGCGGGGACGTCGGGGAGCTGTTTTTT; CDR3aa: CASSGSSGDVGELFF
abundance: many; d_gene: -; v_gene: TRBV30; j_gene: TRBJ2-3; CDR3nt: TGTGCCTGGAGTGTAGTTAAGAAAGGGGGATTCACAGATACGCAGTATTTT; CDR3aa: CAWSVVKKGGFTDTQYF
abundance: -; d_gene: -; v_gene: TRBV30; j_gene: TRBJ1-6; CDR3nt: TGTGCCTGGAGTGACCGGGGCCATAATTCACCCCTCCACTTT; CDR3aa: CAWSDRGHNSPLHF
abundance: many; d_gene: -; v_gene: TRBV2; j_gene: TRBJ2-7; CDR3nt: TGTGCCAGCAGTGTGGACAGACAGATTGTCTCCTACGAGCAGTACTTC; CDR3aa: CASSVDRQIVSYEQYF
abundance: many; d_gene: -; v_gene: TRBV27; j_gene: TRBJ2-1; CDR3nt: TGTGCCAGCAGTTTATCGACAGGACATGAGCAGTTCTTC; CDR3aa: CASSLSTGHEQFF
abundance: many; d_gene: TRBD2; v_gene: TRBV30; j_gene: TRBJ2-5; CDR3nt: TGTGCCTGGAGGGACGGGGGGAGAGGAGAGACCCAGTACTTC; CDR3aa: CAWRDGGRGETQYF
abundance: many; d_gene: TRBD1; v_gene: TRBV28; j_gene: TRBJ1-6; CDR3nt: TGTGCCAGCTTACAGGGGCGCAATTCACCCCTCCACTTT; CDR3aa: CASLQGRNSPLHF
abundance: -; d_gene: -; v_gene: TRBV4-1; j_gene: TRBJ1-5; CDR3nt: TGCGCCAGCAGCCAGCGATTTGGGACCCAGCCCCAGCATTTT; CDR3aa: CASSQRFGTQPQHF
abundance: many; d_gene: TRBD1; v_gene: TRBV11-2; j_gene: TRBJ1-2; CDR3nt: TGTGCCAGCAGCCCGGGACAGAAGGTTAGGTATGGCTACACCTTC; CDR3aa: CASSPGQKVRYGYTF
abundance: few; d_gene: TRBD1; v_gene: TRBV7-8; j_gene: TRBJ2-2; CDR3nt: TGTGCCAGCAGCTTCTCGACAGGGTACACCGGGGAGCTGCTTTTT; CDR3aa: CASSFSTGYTGELLF
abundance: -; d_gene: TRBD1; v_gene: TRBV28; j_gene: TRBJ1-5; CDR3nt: TGTGCCAGCAGGACCCGCAGGGGGGGCAGGTCCCAGCATTTT; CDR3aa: CASRTRRGGRSQHF
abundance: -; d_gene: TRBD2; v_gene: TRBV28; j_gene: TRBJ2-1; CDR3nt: TGTGCCAGCAGTTTTTCCCCCGGGCTAGCGGGAACGGGTAATGAGCAGTTCTTC; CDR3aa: CASSFSPGLAGTGNEQFF
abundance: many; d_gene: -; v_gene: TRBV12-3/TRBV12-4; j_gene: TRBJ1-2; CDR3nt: TGTGCCAGCAGGTCCGGGACGTACTATGGCTACACCTTC; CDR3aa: CASRSGTYYGYTF
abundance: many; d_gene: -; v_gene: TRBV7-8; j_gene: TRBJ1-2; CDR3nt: TGTGCCAGCAGGACAGGTGTTGGTAACTATGGCTACACCTTC; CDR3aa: CASRTGVGNYGYTF
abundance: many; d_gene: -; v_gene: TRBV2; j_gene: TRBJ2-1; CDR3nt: TGTGCCAGCAATAGGGGGTCCTACAATGAGCAGTTCTTC; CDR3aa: CASNRGSYNEQFF
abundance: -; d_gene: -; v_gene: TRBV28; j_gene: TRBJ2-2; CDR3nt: TGTGCCAGCGGTCGGACCGGGGAGCTGTTTTTT; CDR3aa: CASGRTGELFF
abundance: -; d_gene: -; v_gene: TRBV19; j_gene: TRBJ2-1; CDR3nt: TGTGCCAGTAGTATCGTCGGCCCCAATGAGCAGTTCTTC; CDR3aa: CASSIVGPNEQFF
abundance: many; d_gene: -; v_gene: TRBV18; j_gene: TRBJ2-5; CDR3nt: TGTGCCAGCTCACCCGGGGTCGGCGAGACCCAGTACTTC; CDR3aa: CASSPGVGETQYF
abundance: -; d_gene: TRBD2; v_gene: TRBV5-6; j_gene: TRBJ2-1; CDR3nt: TGTGCCAGCAGCTTGGCGGGACTAGCGGCGAATGAGCAGTTCTTC; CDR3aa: CASSLAGLAANEQFF
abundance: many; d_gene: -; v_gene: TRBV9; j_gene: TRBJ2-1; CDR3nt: TGTGCCAGCAGCCTCCAGCAGGAATACAATGAGCAGTTCTTC; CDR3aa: CASSLQQEYNEQFF
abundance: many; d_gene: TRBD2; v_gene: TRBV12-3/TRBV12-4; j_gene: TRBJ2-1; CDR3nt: TGTGCCAGCAGTTCCCGGACTAGCGGGAGGGCGGGGAATGAGCAGTTCTTC; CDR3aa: CASSSRTSGRAGNEQFF
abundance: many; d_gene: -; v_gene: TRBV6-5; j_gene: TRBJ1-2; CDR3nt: TGTGCCAGCAGTTACTCGGGCGGACCAAATGGCTACACCTTC; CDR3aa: CASSYSGGPNGYTF
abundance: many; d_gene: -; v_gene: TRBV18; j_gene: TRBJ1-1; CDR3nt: TGTGCCAGCTCACCCACTAACGCGGGACGCCCACGGGCTGAAGCTTTCTTT; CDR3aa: CASSPTNAGRPRAEAFF
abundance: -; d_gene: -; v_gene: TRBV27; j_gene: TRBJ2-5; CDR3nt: TGTGCCAGCAGTCTCGGGGTCACGTACCAAGAGACCCAGTACTTC; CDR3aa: CASSLGVTYQETQYF
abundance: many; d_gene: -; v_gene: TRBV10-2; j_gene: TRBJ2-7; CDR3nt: TGCGCCAGCAAGCAAGGGTACGAGCAGTACTTC; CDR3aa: CASKQGYEQYF
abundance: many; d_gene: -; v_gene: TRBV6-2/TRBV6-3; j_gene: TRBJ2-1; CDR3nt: TGTGCCAGCAGTTACTCGATACTGCCGACGGTGCCCAATGAGCAGTTCTTC; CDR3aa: CASSYSILPTVPNEQFF
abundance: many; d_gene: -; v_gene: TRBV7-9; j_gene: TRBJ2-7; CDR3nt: TGTGCCAGCAGCTTAGCCAGGGAAGGAGAGCAGTACTTC; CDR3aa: CASSLAREGEQYF
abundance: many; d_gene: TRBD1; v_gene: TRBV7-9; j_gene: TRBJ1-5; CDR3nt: TGTGCCAGCAGCTTAGCTACGTCATTGACAGGGAGCAATCAGCCCCAGCATTTT; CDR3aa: CASSLATSLTGSNQPQHF
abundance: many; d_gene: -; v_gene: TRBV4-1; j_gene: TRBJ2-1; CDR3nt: TGCGCCAGCAGTCACACACTACACACCTCCTACAATGAGCAGTTCTTC; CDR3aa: CASSHTLHTSYNEQFF
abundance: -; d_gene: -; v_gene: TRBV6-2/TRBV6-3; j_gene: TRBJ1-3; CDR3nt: TGTGCCACCAATGGGTACCCCCGAGGAAACACCATATATTTT; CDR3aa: CATNGYPRGNTIYF
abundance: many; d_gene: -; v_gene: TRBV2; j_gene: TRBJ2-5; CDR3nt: TGTGCCAGCAGTGTCGGGGGAAACAGTCCCCAGTACTTC; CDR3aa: CASSVGGNSPQYF
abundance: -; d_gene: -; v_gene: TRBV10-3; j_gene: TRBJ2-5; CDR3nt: TGTGCCATCAGTGAGTCATGGTACAGGGCCCAAGAGACCCAGTACTTC; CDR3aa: CAISESWYRAQETQYF
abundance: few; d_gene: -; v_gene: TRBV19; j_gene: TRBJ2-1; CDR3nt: TGTGCCAGTAGTAGACCTGGATCCAATGAGCAGTTCTTC; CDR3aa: CASSRPGSNEQFF
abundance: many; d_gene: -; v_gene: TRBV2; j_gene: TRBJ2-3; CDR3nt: TGTGCCAGCAGTGTGGCAGGGCGAGGAGATACGCAGTATTTT; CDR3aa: CASSVAGRGDTQYF
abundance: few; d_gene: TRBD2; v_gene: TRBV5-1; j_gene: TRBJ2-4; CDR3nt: TGCGCCAGCAGCCTTGGGGGGACTAGCGGACAAAACATTCAGTACTTC; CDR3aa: CASSLGGTSGQNIQYF
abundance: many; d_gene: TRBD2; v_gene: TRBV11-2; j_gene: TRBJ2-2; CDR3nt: TGTGCCAGCAGCCGACCGGGACTAGCGGGAAAAAGGGAGCTGTTTTTT; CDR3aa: CASSRPGLAGKRELFF
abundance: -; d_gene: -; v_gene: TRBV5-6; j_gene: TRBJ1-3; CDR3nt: TGTGCCAGCAGCTTGAGTCAGGGGTTTGGAGACACCATATATTTT; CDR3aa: CASSLSQGFGDTIYF
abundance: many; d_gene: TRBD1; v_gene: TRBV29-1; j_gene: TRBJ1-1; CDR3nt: TGCAGCGTTACAGGGGGGACAACGAACACTGAAGCTTTCTTT; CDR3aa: CSVTGGTTNTEAFF
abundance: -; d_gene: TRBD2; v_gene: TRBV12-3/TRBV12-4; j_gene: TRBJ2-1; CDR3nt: TGTGCCAGCAGAAACCTAGCGGGAACTAGCTCCTACAATGAGCAGTTCTTC; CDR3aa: CASRNLAGTSSYNEQFF
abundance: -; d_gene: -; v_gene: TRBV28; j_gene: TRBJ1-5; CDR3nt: TGTGCCAGCAGTTTTGAGGTTCAGCCCCAGCATTTT; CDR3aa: CASSFEVQPQHF
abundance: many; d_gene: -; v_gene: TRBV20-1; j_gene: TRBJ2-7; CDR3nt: TGCAGTGCAGACCACCGACAGGCGAGCTCCTACGAGCAGTACTTC; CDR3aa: CSADHRQASSYEQYF
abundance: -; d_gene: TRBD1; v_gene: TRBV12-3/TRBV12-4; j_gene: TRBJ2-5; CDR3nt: TGTGCCAGCAGCCCCGGACAGGATCGAATGGAGACCCAGTACTTC; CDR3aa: CASSPGQDRMETQYF
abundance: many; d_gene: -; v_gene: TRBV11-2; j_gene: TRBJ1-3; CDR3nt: TGTGCCAGCAGCCAAAACAGGGTCACGTCTGGAAACACCATATATTTT; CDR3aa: CASSQNRVTSGNTIYF
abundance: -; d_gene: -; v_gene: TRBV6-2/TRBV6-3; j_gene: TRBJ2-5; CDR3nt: TGTGCCAGCAGAACCGGACACCCTGGAGAGACCCAGTACTTC; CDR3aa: CASRTGHPGETQYF
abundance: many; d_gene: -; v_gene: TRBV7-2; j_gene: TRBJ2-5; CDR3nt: TGTGCCAGCACCGACGCAGGGATTAGCCTAGAGACCCAGTACTTC; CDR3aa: CASTDAGISLETQYF
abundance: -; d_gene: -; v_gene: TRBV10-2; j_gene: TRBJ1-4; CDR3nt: TGCGCCAGCAGTGACAGGGGAACTAATGAAAAACTGTTTTTT; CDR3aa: CASSDRGTNEKLFF
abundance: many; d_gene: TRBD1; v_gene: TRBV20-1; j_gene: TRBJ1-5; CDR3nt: TGCAGTGCCCGTGGTGACAGGGACAATCAGCCCCAGCATTTT; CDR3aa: CSARGDRDNQPQHF
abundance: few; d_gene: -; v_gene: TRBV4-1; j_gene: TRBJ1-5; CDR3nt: TGCGCCAGCAGCCATTTACGTGGGGAGGGCAATCAGCCCCAGCATTTT; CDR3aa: CASSHLRGEGNQPQHF
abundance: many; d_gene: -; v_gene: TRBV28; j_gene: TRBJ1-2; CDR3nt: TGTGCCACCGCAGGGAGCTACTCTAACTATGGCTACACCTTC; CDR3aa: CATAGSYSNYGYTF